This T cell receptor (delta chain) was identified in a study of gamma-delta T cells after stem cell transplantation. TCRdb re-called clones from the RT-PCR reads via CATT. The sample consists of over a thousand delta-chain clones, around 13% of them appearing once. The CDR3 is 17 amino acids. Germline values: CDR1 GEAIGNYY, CDR2 EKD. On this clone itself: The protein given by TCRdb reflects a much larger clone and differs at residue 15 from this DNA's translation, likely from a read error; the protein shown is the DNA's translation.

The TCR originated in a human donor. It is not recorded whose cells these are; they may come from a transplant donor. The source material was gamma-delta T cells. V is TRDV2 and J is TRDJ1, with 12 bases identical to TRDD3. CDR3 region: CACDRLGDTGNTDKFIF. Written as DNA, the CDR3 is TGTGCCTGTGATAGACTGGGGGATACCGGGAACACCGATAAATTCATCTTT.